Listed below are T cell receptor beta chains from one sample, sequenced in a study of CD8 T cells in ankylosing spondylitis. One entry per CDR3 protein, called by TCRdb with MiXCR from the 5' RACE reads. The sample shows 470,000 or so distinct CDR3 sequences, roughly 26% of them seen only once. Sequencing was performed on blood, either unsorted or a sorted T cell fraction (not recorded which). The source is a male donor with ankylosing spondylitis. Each CDR3 is given with its conserved first and last residue. D genes are given only for firm matches. Size values are once, few and many counts, or a class for expanded clones, and some rows have none.

v_call	clone_size	d_call	j_call	cdr3_aa	cdr3_nt
TRBV15	-	TRBD1	TRBJ2-6	CATRDRGTSGANVLTF	TGTGCCACCAGGGACAGGGGAACATCTGGGGCCAACGTCCTGACTTTC
TRBV10-3	few	-	TRBJ2-3	CAISPHASTDTQYF	TGTGCCATCAGCCCCCACGCCAGCACAGATACGCAGTATTTT
TRBV15	-	TRBD1	TRBJ2-2	CATSRQTTGAGELFF	TGTGCCACCAGCAGACAGACGACAGGGGCCGGGGAGCTGTTTTTT
TRBV3-1	-	TRBD2	TRBJ2-2	CASSHPGTSGRGTGELFF	TGTGCCAGCAGCCACCCCGGGACTAGCGGGAGAGGTACCGGGGAGCTGTTTTTT
TRBV12-3/TRBV12-4	once	TRBD2	TRBJ2-3	CASSSSSGSATDTQYF	TGTGCCAGCAGTTCCTCTAGCGGGAGTGCTACAGATACGCAGTATTTT
TRBV12-3/TRBV12-4	many	TRBD1	TRBJ1-2	CASSPSGDRVKNGYTF	TGTGCCAGCAGTCCCAGTGGGGACAGGGTGAAGAATGGCTACACCTTC
TRBV25-1	few	-	TRBJ2-1	CASSPRGGVYNEQFF	TGTGCCAGCAGTCCCCGGGGCGGGGTATACAATGAGCAGTTCTTC
TRBV5-1	-	TRBD2	TRBJ2-4	CASSLGGTSGHPEYF	TGCGCCAGCAGCTTGGGGGGGACTAGCGGGCACCCCGAATACTTC
TRBV20-1	few	-	TRBJ2-1	CSARDRGQFF	TGCAGTGCTAGAGACCGAGGCCAGTTCTTC
TRBV20-1	-	-	TRBJ2-5	CSARDRVRGGETQYF	TGCAGTGCTAGAGATAGGGTCCGTGGGGGAGAGACCCAGTACTTC
TRBV12-3/TRBV12-4	few	-	TRBJ2-5	CASSFDNSGQETQYF	TGTGCCAGCAGTTTTGACAACAGCGGCCAAGAGACCCAGTACTTC
TRBV20-1	-	TRBD1	TRBJ1-4	CSLATGGGKLFF	TGTTCCCTAGCCACAGGGGGAGGAAAACTGTTTTTT
TRBV12-3/TRBV12-4	few	-	TRBJ1-5	CASSSTYGSRDQPQHF	TGTGCCAGCAGCAGTACCTATGGCAGCCGAGATCAGCCCCAGCATTTT
TRBV6-1	-	-	TRBJ1-5	CASSRGRQPQHF	TGTGCCAGCAGCCGGGGGAGACAGCCCCAGCATTTT
TRBV5-1	-	-	TRBJ1-2	CASSLGIGDNYGYTF	TGCGCCAGCAGCTTGGGGATAGGGGATAACTATGGCTACACCTTC
TRBV20-1	-	-	TRBJ1-1	CSAPRTGNTEAFF	TGCAGTGCTCCCCGGACGGGGAACACTGAAGCTTTCTTT
TRBV29-1	-	-	TRBJ2-5	CSAPRKGPLGTQYF	TGCAGCGCACCCCGAAAAGGGCCCCTAGGGACCCAGTACTTC
TRBV20-1	many	-	TRBJ2-1	CSATLVGQGRINEQFF	TGCAGTGCTACTCTGGTAGGGCAGGGTCGAATCAATGAGCAGTTCTTC
TRBV24-1	-	TRBD1	TRBJ2-2	CATRETGDAGELFF	TGTGCCACCAGGGAGACAGGGGACGCCGGGGAGCTGTTTTTT
TRBV15	-	TRBD2	TRBJ2-1	CATSRTSAYNEQFF	TGTGCCACCAGCAGGACTAGCGCTTACAATGAGCAGTTCTTC
TRBV29-1	-	TRBD1	TRBJ1-2	CSVGQGIGYTF	TGCAGCGTTGGACAGGGGATTGGCTACACCTTC
TRBV11-2	-	-	TRBJ1-4	CASSPTIGPGFTNEKLFF	TGTGCCAGCAGCCCCACAATTGGACCAGGTTTTACTAATGAAAAACTGTTTTTT
TRBV12-3/TRBV12-4	-	-	TRBJ1-3	CASSFRRGSGNTIYF	TGTGCCAGCAGTTTCCGCCGCGGCTCTGGAAACACCATATATTTT
TRBV24-1	-	TRBD2	TRBJ2-1	CATSRGLAGRYNEQFF	TGTGCCACCAGTAGGGGACTAGCGGGGAGGTACAATGAGCAGTTCTTC
TRBV7-8	-	-	TRBJ2-2	CASSPTKTGELFF	TGTGCCAGCAGCCCTACTAAGACCGGGGAGCTGTTTTTT
TRBV10-3	-	TRBD2	TRBJ2-1	CAISESLAGNEQFF	TGTGCCATCAGTGAGTCCCTAGCGGGAAATGAGCAGTTCTTC
TRBV29-1	few	TRBD2	TRBJ2-1	CSVLAGVSYNEQFF	TGCAGCGTGCTAGCGGGAGTGTCCTACAATGAGCAGTTCTTC
TRBV5-1	-	TRBD2	TRBJ2-3	CASSRTSGSRADTQYF	TGCGCCAGCAGCAGGACTAGCGGGAGTAGGGCAGATACGCAGTATTTT
TRBV12-3/TRBV12-4	few	TRBD2	TRBJ2-7	CASSPSGRATENEQYF	TGTGCCAGCAGCCCGAGCGGGAGGGCGACAGAAAACGAGCAGTACTTC
TRBV4-1	-	-	TRBJ1-2	CASSQRGAGGYGYTF	TGCGCCAGCAGCCAGAGGGGGGCCGGAGGCTATGGCTACACCTTC
TRBV5-6	many	TRBD2	TRBJ2-5	CASTSGYQETQYF	TGTGCCAGCACTAGCGGATACCAAGAGACCCAGTACTTC
TRBV11-1	few	-	TRBJ2-1	CASSSRGGSYNEQFF	TGTGCCAGCAGCTCTAGGGGAGGTTCCTACAATGAGCAGTTCTTC
TRBV5-1	few	-	TRBJ2-1	CASSLTGPGYNEQFF	TGCGCCAGCAGCTTGACAGGTCCGGGATACAATGAGCAGTTCTTC
TRBV6-1	-	-	TRBJ1-4	CASLAGPNEKLFF	TGTGCCAGCCTGGCCGGACCAAATGAAAAACTGTTTTTT
TRBV25-1	-	-	TRBJ2-6	CASEDSSGANVLTF	TGTGCCAGCGAAGACAGCTCTGGGGCCAACGTCCTGACTTTC
TRBV25-1	few	-	TRBJ1-3	CASSISGNTIYF	TGTGCCAGCAGTATCTCTGGAAACACCATATATTTT
TRBV28	-	-	TRBJ1-2	CASSPPLNYGYTF	TGTGCCAGCAGTCCTCCGCTTAACTATGGCTACACCTTC
TRBV6-1	-	TRBD1	TRBJ1-2	CASSLSQQGSYGYTF	TGTGCCAGCAGCCTCTCTCAACAGGGGTCCTATGGCTACACCTTC
TRBV20-1	many	-	TRBJ1-5	CSARAGARNQPQHF	TGCAGTGCTAGAGCCGGGGCCAGGAATCAGCCCCAGCATTTT
TRBV3-1	few	TRBD1	TRBJ2-2	CASSQEGQGDTGELFF	TGTGCCAGCAGCCAGGAGGGACAGGGGGACACCGGGGAGCTGTTTTTT
TRBV7-2	few	-	TRBJ2-1	CASSQGPQNEQFF	TGTGCCAGCAGCCAAGGGCCCCAGAATGAGCAGTTCTTC
TRBV3-1	few	TRBD1	TRBJ1-1	CASSQRTGQGAQAFF	TGTGCCAGCAGCCAACGCACCGGACAGGGGGCCCAAGCTTTCTTT
TRBV20-1	-	TRBD1	TRBJ1-6	CSAEGQGNSPLHF	TGCAGTGCAGAGGGACAGGGTAATTCACCCCTCCACTTT
TRBV10-3	-	TRBD2	TRBJ2-1	CAIKNSGNNEQFF	TGTGCCATCAAGAATAGCGGGAACAATGAGCAGTTCTTC
TRBV15	-	-	TRBJ2-3	CATSSGLLQSTDTQYF	TGTGCCACCAGCAGTGGACTCCTCCAAAGCACAGATACGCAGTATTTT
TRBV6-1	-	TRBD1	TRBJ1-2	CASTRDSLYGYTF	TGTGCCAGCACCCGGGACAGCCTCTATGGCTACACCTTC
TRBV5-1	few	TRBD1	TRBJ2-7	CASSQGASYEQYF	TGCGCCAGCTCTCAGGGGGCATCCTACGAGCAGTACTTC
TRBV6-1	-	TRBD1	TRBJ1-4	CASEPGQGSATNEKLFF	TGTGCCAGCGAACCGGGACAGGGGTCTGCAACTAATGAAAAACTGTTTTTT
TRBV20-1	few	TRBD1	TRBJ2-5	CSARTGWQETQYF	TGCAGTGCCCGGACAGGTTGGCAAGAGACCCAGTACTTC
TRBV24-1	-	-	TRBJ2-1	CATSDLESTEQFF	TGTGCCACCAGTGATTTGGAGTCAACGGAGCAGTTCTTC
TRBV5-1	many	-	TRBJ2-6	CASSLGAPGANVLTF	TGCGCCAGCAGCTTGGGTGCGCCTGGGGCCAACGTCCTGACTTTC
TRBV12-3/TRBV12-4	many	-	TRBJ1-2	CASSGRDGYTF	TGTGCCAGCAGCGGAAGGGATGGCTACACCTTC
TRBV7-9	-	-	TRBJ1-1	CASSLSSGFGAFF	TGTGCCAGCAGCTTAAGTTCGGGGTTCGGAGCTTTCTTT